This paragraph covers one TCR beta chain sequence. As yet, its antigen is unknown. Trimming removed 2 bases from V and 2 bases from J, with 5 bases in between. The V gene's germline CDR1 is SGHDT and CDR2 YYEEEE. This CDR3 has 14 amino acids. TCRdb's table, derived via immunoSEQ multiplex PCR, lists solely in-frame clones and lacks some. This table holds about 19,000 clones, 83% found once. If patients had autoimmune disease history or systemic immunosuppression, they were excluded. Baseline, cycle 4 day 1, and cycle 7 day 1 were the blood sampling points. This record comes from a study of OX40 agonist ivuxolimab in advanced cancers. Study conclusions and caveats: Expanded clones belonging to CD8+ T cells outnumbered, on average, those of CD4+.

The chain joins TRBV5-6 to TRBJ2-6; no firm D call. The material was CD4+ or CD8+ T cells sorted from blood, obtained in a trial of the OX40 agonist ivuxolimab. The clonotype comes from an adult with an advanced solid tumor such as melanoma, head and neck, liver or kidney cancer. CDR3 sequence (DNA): TGTGCCAGCAGCTTCGTCACTGGGGCCAACGTCCTGACTTTC. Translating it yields CASSFVTGANVLTF.